The clone carrying this T cell receptor (beta chain) showed up just a few times. Its antigen is undetermined. The record originates from a study of identical twins. TCRdb reprocessed the 5' RACE reads with MiXCR, giving one entry per CDR3 protein. Among over 600,000 distinct CDR3 sequences listed, 21% were seen once. CDR1 and CDR2 (germline): MNHEY, SVGAGI. V lost 0 bases and J lost 7; bases outside the gene matches: 6. CDR3 length: 15 amino acids. General observations from the study: Researchers caution that invariant MAIT and iNKT cells could partly confound zero-insertion analyses.

These same data were also listed under a study on T cells expressing NK-cell markers. From that paper: Sorting was limited to alpha-beta TCR-expressing T cells with an anti-gamma-delta TCR antibody in several experiments. For several donors, these clonotypes were likewise the leading ones in the CD3+CD56-NKG2C+ fraction.

The clonotype comes from a woman aged 18-30 years in good health. The chain couples TRBV6-5 to TRBJ2-1; 7 bases line up with TRBD2. The sample consisted of PBMCs. CDR3 nucleotide sequence: TGTGCCAGCAGTTACTCGCGGGGGTGGCCTAATGAGCAGTTCTTC. Protein product: CASSYSRGWPNEQFF.